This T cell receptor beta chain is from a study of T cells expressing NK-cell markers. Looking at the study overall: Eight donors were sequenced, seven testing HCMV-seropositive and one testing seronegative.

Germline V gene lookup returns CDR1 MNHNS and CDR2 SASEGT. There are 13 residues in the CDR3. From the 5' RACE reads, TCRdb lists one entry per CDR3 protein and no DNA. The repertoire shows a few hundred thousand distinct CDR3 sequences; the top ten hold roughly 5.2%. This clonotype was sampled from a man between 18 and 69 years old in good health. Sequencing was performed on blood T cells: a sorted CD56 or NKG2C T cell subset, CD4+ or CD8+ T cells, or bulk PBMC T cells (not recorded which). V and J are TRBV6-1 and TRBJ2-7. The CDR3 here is CASSKTLGYEQYF.